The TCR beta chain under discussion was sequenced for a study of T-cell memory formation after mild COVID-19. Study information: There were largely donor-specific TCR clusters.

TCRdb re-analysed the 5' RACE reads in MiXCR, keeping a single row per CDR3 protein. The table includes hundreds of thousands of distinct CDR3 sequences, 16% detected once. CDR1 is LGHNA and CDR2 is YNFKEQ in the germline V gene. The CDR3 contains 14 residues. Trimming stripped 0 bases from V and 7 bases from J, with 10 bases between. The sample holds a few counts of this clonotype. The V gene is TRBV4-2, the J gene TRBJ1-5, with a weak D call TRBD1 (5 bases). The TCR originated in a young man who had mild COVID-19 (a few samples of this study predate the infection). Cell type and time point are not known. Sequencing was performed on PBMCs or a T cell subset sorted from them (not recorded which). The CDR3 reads CASSQDGRDQPQHF. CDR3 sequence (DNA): TGTGCCAGCAGCCAAGATGGGCGGGACCAGCCCCAGCATTTT.